This T cell receptor beta chain was obtained from a study of siplizumab effects on memory and regulatory T cells. Germline V gene data show CDR1 as SEHNR and CDR2 as FQNEAQ (reference sequence). Trimming took off 5 bases at V and 3 bases at J, with 7 bases between the two ends. This CDR3 region has 12 residues. This clone has more than one count but fewer than ten. What it binds is not known. The repertoire was sequenced with immunoSEQ multiplex PCR; TCRdb's copy has only in-frame clones and lacks some. The profile covers fewer than 15,000 clones, with around 46% appearing a single time and 7.8% taken by the ten largest. Findings of the study overall: It seemed that naive T cells were more diverse than memory cells and were major contributors to the alloresponse.

For approximately six days at 37°C, the mixed lymphocyte reaction cells were kept in coculture. The TCR was taken from a human donor in good health; the cells came from an allogeneic mixed lymphocyte reaction. Some clones in this sample may be carry-over from other donors' samples. The gene calls are TRBV7-9 and TRBJ1-2; D gene unclear. The sample consisted of CFSE-low (dividing) CD4+ T cells sorted from an allogeneic mixed lymphocyte reaction. The CDR3 sequence: CASSQTDYGYTF. In nucleotides, the CDR3 is TGTGCCAGCAGCCAAACAGACTATGGCTACACCTTC.